A selection of T cell receptor beta chains follows, all from one sample in a study of technical replicates of blood from a handful of donors. Method: immunoSEQ multiplex PCR; TCRdb's copy keeps in-frame clones and lacks some. The sample has tens of thousands of clones; 88% are singletons. The sample taken for sequencing was PBMCs. The receptors were gathered from a human donor in good health. Some clones in this sample may be carry-over from other donors' samples. The CDR3 runs from the conserved cysteine through the conserved F or W. Each record gives: D gene, J gene, V gene, clone size, CDR3 protein, CDR3 DNA. The D gene is left open where the match is weak. Some rows mark clone size as missing; the rest say once, few, many or name a class of expanded clone.

d_call: TRBD1; j_call: TRBJ1-5; v_call: TRBV7-9; clone_size: .; cdr3_aa: CASSPGGAGQPQHF; cdr3_nt: TGTGCCAGCAGCCCAGGGGGCGCGGGTCAGCCCCAGCATTTT
d_call: .; j_call: TRBJ2-3; v_call: TRBV4-3; clone_size: .; cdr3_aa: CASSQVVGDTQYF; cdr3_nt: TGCGCCAGCAGCCAAGTGGTCGGGGATACGCAGTATTTT
d_call: .; j_call: TRBJ2-5; v_call: TRBV19; clone_size: .; cdr3_aa: CASSRQGSSISVHF; cdr3_nt: TGTGCCAGTAGTCGCCAGGGCAGTAGTATCAGCGTGCACTTC
d_call: .; j_call: TRBJ1-3; v_call: TRBV2; clone_size: few; cdr3_aa: CASSADGGSGNTIYF; cdr3_nt: TGTGCCAGCAGTGCGGACGGAGGCTCTGGAAACACCATATATTTT
d_call: TRBD2; j_call: TRBJ2-5; v_call: TRBV7-2; clone_size: .; cdr3_aa: CASSLVGGRVETQYF; cdr3_nt: TGTGCCAGCAGCTTAGTTGGCGGGAGGGTGGAGACCCAGTACTTC
d_call: TRBD1; j_call: TRBJ1-1; v_call: TRBV4-3; clone_size: few; cdr3_aa: CASSQDLRGRGNTEAFF; cdr3_nt: TGCGCCAGCAGCCAAGATCTCAGGGGGCGAGGGAACACTGAAGCTTTCTTT
d_call: .; j_call: TRBJ1-3; v_call: TRBV5-6; clone_size: .; cdr3_aa: CASSVAPGNTIYF; cdr3_nt: TGTGCCAGCAGTGTGGCACCGGGAAACACCATATATTTT
d_call: .; j_call: TRBJ2-2; v_call: TRBV30; clone_size: once; cdr3_aa: CAWSLGNTGELFF; cdr3_nt: TGTGCCTGGTCTCTAGGGAACACCGGGGAGCTGTTTTTT
d_call: .; j_call: TRBJ1-2; v_call: TRBV7-9; clone_size: .; cdr3_aa: CASSLETASFFGYTF; cdr3_nt: TGTGCCAGCAGCTTAGAGACAGCCTCTTTTTTTGGCTACACCTTC
d_call: TRBD2; j_call: TRBJ2-3; v_call: TRBV9; clone_size: .; cdr3_aa: CASSRTSGSPDTQYF; cdr3_nt: TGTGCCAGCAGCCGGACTAGCGGGAGTCCAGATACGCAGTATTTT
d_call: .; j_call: TRBJ1-1; v_call: TRBV9; clone_size: .; cdr3_aa: CASSLQENTEAFF; cdr3_nt: TGTGCCAGCAGCCTACAGGAGAACACTGAAGCTTTCTTT
d_call: .; j_call: TRBJ2-2; v_call: TRBV20-1; clone_size: .; cdr3_aa: CSASLSGELFF; cdr3_nt: TGCAGTGCTAGCCTCAGCGGGGAGCTGTTTTTT
d_call: TRBD1; j_call: TRBJ1-1; v_call: TRBV9; clone_size: .; cdr3_aa: CASSVDHRGYEAFF; cdr3_nt: TGTGCCAGCAGCGTAGACCACAGGGGATATGAAGCTTTCTTT
d_call: .; j_call: TRBJ2-5; v_call: TRBV18; clone_size: once; cdr3_aa: CASSPEALERGTQYF; cdr3_nt: TGTGCCAGCTCACCAGAGGCCTTGGAGAGAGGGACCCAGTACTTC
d_call: TRBD2; j_call: TRBJ2-2; v_call: TRBV6-7; clone_size: .; cdr3_aa: CASSYLAGDTGELFF; cdr3_nt: TGTGCCAGCAGTTACTTAGCGGGGGATACCGGGGAGCTGTTTTTT
d_call: TRBD1; j_call: TRBJ2-7; v_call: TRBV6-5; clone_size: .; cdr3_aa: CASSYRKDRDYEQYF; cdr3_nt: TGTGCCAGCAGTTACCGTAAAGACAGGGACTACGAGCAGTACTTC
d_call: .; j_call: TRBJ2-3; v_call: TRBV6-4; clone_size: .; cdr3_aa: CATNYPTGTSTDTQYF; cdr3_nt: TGTGCCACCAACTATCCGACCGGCACGAGCACAGATACGCAGTATTTT
d_call: TRBD2; j_call: TRBJ2-7; v_call: TRBV6-5; clone_size: .; cdr3_aa: CASSHWREGRAEQYF; cdr3_nt: TGTGCCAGCAGCCACTGGCGGGAGGGACGGGCCGAGCAGTACTTC
d_call: .; j_call: TRBJ2-2; v_call: TRBV29-1; clone_size: .; cdr3_aa: CSVNPDPRVTGELFF; cdr3_nt: TGCAGCGTAAACCCGGACCCGCGGGTCACCGGGGAGCTGTTTTTT
d_call: .; j_call: TRBJ1-1; v_call: TRBV7-2; clone_size: once; cdr3_aa: CASSRRGARTEAFF; cdr3_nt: TGTGCCAGCAGCCGGCGGGGGGCTCGGACTGAAGCTTTCTTT
d_call: .; j_call: TRBJ2-1; v_call: TRBV27; clone_size: .; cdr3_aa: CAGGHSYNEQFF; cdr3_nt: TGTGCCGGGGGACACTCCTACAATGAGCAGTTCTTC
d_call: TRBD2; j_call: TRBJ2-7; v_call: TRBV7-9; clone_size: .; cdr3_aa: CASSLASGGTYEQYF; cdr3_nt: TGTGCCAGCAGCCTAGCTAGCGGGGGAACCTACGAGCAGTACTTC
d_call: TRBD2; j_call: TRBJ2-1; v_call: TRBV6-5; clone_size: .; cdr3_aa: CASSYSSGVGFNEQFF; cdr3_nt: TGTGCCAGCAGTTACTCGAGCGGGGTAGGGTTCAATGAGCAGTTCTTC
d_call: .; j_call: TRBJ1-1; v_call: TRBV18; clone_size: .; cdr3_aa: CASSPGGGIVTEAFF; cdr3_nt: TGTGCCAGCTCACCAGGGGGGGGGATCGTCACTGAAGCTTTCTTT
d_call: TRBD2; j_call: TRBJ2-7; v_call: TRBV5-1; clone_size: .; cdr3_aa: CASSPDGGSVYEQYF; cdr3_nt: TGCGCCAGCAGCCCGGACGGGGGGTCCGTCTACGAGCAGTACTTC
d_call: .; j_call: TRBJ2-3; v_call: TRBV4-2; clone_size: .; cdr3_aa: CASSQGGHASTDTQYF; cdr3_nt: TGTGCCAGCAGCCAGGGTGGACACGCCAGCACAGATACGCAGTATTTT
d_call: .; j_call: TRBJ2-2; v_call: TRBV7-7; clone_size: .; cdr3_aa: CASSSNQGSGELFF; cdr3_nt: TGTGCCAGCAGCTCTAATCAGGGATCCGGGGAGCTGTTTTTT
d_call: TRBD1; j_call: TRBJ1-1; v_call: TRBV29-1; clone_size: .; cdr3_aa: CSVVGDRELEAFF; cdr3_nt: TGCAGCGTTGTTGGGGACAGGGAACTTGAAGCTTTCTTT
d_call: .; j_call: TRBJ1-3; v_call: TRBV18; clone_size: once; cdr3_aa: CASSPGSTSGNTIYF; cdr3_nt: TGTGCCAGCTCACCCGGGTCAACCTCTGGAAACACCATATATTTT
d_call: TRBD2; j_call: TRBJ2-4; v_call: TRBV5-1; clone_size: .; cdr3_aa: CASSPGGGNIQYF; cdr3_nt: TGCGCCAGCAGCCCGGGAGGTGGAAACATTCAGTACTTC
d_call: TRBD1; j_call: TRBJ1-6; v_call: TRBV2; clone_size: .; cdr3_aa: CASSAKTGVNSPLHF; cdr3_nt: TGTGCCAGCAGTGCCAAAACAGGGGTGAATTCACCCCTCCACTTT
d_call: .; j_call: TRBJ2-7; v_call: TRBV10-3; clone_size: once; cdr3_aa: CAISLQSYEQYF; cdr3_nt: TGTGCCATCAGCCTCCAGTCCTACGAGCAGTACTTC
d_call: .; j_call: TRBJ1-5; v_call: TRBV30; clone_size: .; cdr3_aa: CAWNSDSSNQPQHF; cdr3_nt: TGTGCCTGGAACTCGGACAGTAGCAATCAGCCCCAGCATTTT
d_call: TRBD2; j_call: TRBJ2-7; v_call: TRBV7-3; clone_size: .; cdr3_aa: CASSLRLGAGGKGEQYF; cdr3_nt: TGTGCCAGCAGCTTACGGTTGGGAGCGGGAGGGAAAGGGGAGCAGTACTTC
d_call: TRBD1; j_call: TRBJ2-7; v_call: TRBV5-4; clone_size: .; cdr3_aa: CASSVGRDRSYEQYF; cdr3_nt: TGTGCCAGCAGCGTGGGCCGGGACAGATCCTACGAGCAGTACTTC
d_call: .; j_call: TRBJ1-5; v_call: TRBV4-2; clone_size: .; cdr3_aa: CASSPEGRTNQPQHF; cdr3_nt: TGTGCCAGCAGCCCTGAAGGCAGGACAAATCAGCCCCAGCATTTT
d_call: TRBD1; j_call: TRBJ1-3; v_call: TRBV18; clone_size: .; cdr3_aa: CASSPPIGQGSSGNTIYF; cdr3_nt: TGTGCCAGCTCACCACCGATCGGACAGGGGTCCTCTGGAAACACCATATATTTT
d_call: .; j_call: TRBJ1-1; v_call: TRBV10-3; clone_size: .; cdr3_aa: CAISETGGREAFF; cdr3_nt: TGTGCCATCAGTGAGACGGGGGGCAGGGAAGCTTTCTTT
d_call: .; j_call: TRBJ2-5; v_call: TRBV11-2; clone_size: once; cdr3_aa: CASSLVAGALQETQYF; cdr3_nt: TGTGCCAGCAGCTTAGTGGCGGGGGCCTTACAAGAGACCCAGTACTTC
d_call: .; j_call: TRBJ1-1; v_call: TRBV4-3; clone_size: once; cdr3_aa: CASSQEGFWEAFF; cdr3_nt: TGCGCCAGCAGCCAAGAAGGCTTTTGGGAGGCTTTCTTT
d_call: .; j_call: TRBJ2-5; v_call: TRBV4-2; clone_size: .; cdr3_aa: CASSQDQNRQETQYF; cdr3_nt: TGTGCCAGCAGCCAAGATCAGAACAGGCAAGAGACCCAGTACTTC
d_call: .; j_call: TRBJ2-3; v_call: TRBV18; clone_size: .; cdr3_aa: CASSPPNQGTDTQYF; cdr3_nt: TGTGCCAGCTCACCACCTAACCAGGGTACAGATACGCAGTATTTT